This T cell receptor beta chain is drawn from a study of CD8+ T cells in alopecia areata. The study, taken as a whole, reports: Among the cells sequenced in scalp samples are also the resident alphabeta T cells of normal skin.

RNA, once extracted, was reverse transcribed into cDNA for use as the sequencing template. TCRdb's table, derived via immunoSEQ multiplex PCR, lists solely in-frame clones and lacks some. The sample lists more than 95,000 clones, 55% to 70% seen once, with around 2.7% in the top ten. The CDR3 spans 16 residues. CDR1 and CDR2 (germline): SGHRS, YFSETQ. Trimming left V 4 bases short and J 4 bases short, with 20 bases between. Comment on this clone: The antigen remains unidentified.

This receptor was obtained from a human donor in good health. The J gene is TRBJ1-1, the V gene TRBV5-1; possibly TRBD1 for D (5 bases). The specimen was CD4+ T cells sorted from blood. CDR3 sequence reads: CASSVGGEIRGTEAFF. The DNA for the CDR3 is TGCGCCAGCAGCGTGGGAGGAGAGATTAGGGGCACTGAAGCTTTCTTT.